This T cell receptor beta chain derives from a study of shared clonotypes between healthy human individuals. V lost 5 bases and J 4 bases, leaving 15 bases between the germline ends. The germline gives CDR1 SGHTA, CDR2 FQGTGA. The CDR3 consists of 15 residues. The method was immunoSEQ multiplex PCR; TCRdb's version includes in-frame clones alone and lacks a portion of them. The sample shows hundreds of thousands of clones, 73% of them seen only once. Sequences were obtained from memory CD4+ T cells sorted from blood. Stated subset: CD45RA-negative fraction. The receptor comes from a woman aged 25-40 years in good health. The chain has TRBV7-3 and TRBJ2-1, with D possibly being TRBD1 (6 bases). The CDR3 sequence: CASSRDTRSYNEQFF. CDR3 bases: TGTGCCAGCAGCCGGGACACGCGGTCTTACAATGAGCAGTTCTTC. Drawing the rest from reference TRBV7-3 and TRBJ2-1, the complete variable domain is GAGVSQTPSNKVTEKGKYVELRCDPISGHTALYWYRQSLGQGPEFLIYFQGTGAADDSGLPNDRFFAVRPEGSVSTLKIQRTERGDSAVYLCASSRDTRSYNEQFFGPGTRLTVL.